Sequencing of this T cell receptor (beta chain) was carried out in a study of T cell responses to AZD1222 COVID-19 vaccine. Study conclusions and caveats: Repertoire sampling happened only post peak T cell response.

About this clone: Its antigen is as yet unknown.

TCRdb's table, derived via immunoSEQ multiplex PCR, lists solely in-frame clones and lacks some. This table has roughly 120,000 clones, over 75% appearing once. CDR3 size: 12 residues. Germline CDR1 and CDR2: SGHAT and FQNNGV. The ends were cut back, 1 base at V and 4 bases at J, with 2 bases in the middle. This material consisted of peripheral blood, taken on day 0 of AZD1222 vaccination. The TCR originated in an adult in good health. This chain uses TRBV11-2 with TRBJ1-3; no clear D gene. The CDR3 nucleotides read TGTGCCAGCAGCTTAGCAGGAAACACCATATATTTT. The encoded protein is CASSLAGNTIYF.